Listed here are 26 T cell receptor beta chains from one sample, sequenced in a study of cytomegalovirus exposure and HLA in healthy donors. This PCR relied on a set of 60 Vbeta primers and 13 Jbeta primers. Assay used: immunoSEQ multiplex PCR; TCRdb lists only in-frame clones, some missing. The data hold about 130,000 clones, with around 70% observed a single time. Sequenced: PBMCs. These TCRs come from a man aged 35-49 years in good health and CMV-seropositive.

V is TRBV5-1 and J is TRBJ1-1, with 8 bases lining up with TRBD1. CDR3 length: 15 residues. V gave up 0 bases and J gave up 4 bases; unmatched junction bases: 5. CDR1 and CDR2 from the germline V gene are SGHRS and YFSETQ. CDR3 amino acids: CASSLDGTGVTEAFF. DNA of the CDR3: TGCGCCAGCAGCTTGGATGGGACAGGTGTCACTGAAGCTTTCTTT.

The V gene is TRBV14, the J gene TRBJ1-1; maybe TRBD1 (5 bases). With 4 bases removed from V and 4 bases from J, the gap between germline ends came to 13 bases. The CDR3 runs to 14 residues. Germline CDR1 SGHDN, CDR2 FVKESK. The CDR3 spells CASSLWQGGTEAFF. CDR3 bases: TGTGCCAGCAGCCTTTGGCAGGGAGGCACTGAAGCTTTCTTT.

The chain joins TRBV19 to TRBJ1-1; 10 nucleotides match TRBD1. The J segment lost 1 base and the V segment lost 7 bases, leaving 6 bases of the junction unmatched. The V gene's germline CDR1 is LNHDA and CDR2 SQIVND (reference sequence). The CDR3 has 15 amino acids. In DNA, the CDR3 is TGTGCCAGTACGACAGGGGGCACGAGGAACACTGAAGCTTTCTTT. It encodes CASTTGGTRNTEAFF.

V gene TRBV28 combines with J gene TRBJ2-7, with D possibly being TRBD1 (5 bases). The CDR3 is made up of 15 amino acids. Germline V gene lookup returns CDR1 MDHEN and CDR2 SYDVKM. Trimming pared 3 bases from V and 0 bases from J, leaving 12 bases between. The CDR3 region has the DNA TGTGCCAGCAGTTTTACCCTACAGGTCTCCTACGAGCAGTACTTC. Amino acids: CASSFTLQVSYEQYF.

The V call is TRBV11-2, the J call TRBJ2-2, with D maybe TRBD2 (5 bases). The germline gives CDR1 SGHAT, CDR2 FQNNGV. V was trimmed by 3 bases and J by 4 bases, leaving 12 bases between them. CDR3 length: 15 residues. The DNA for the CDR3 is TGTGCCAGCAGCTTGCGAGGTGCGGGCACCGGGGAGCTGTTTTTT. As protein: CASSLRGAGTGELFF.

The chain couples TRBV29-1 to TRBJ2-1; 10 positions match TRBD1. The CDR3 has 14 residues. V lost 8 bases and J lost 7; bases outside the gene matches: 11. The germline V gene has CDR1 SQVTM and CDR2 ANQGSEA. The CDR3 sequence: CSTAGTGELNEQFF. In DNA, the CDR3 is TGCAGCACAGCCGGGACAGGGGAGTTGAATGAGCAGTTCTTC.

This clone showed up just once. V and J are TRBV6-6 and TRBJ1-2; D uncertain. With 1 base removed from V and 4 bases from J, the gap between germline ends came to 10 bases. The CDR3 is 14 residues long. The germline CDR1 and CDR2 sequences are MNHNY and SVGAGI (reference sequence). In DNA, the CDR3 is TGTGCCAGCAGTTACTACGGGATCGGCTATGGCTACACCTTC. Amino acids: CASSYYGIGYGYTF.

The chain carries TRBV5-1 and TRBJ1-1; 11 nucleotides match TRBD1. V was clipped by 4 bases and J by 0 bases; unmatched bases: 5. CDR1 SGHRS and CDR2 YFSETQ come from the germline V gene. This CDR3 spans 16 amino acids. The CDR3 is CASSPWTGGLNTEAFF. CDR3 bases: TGCGCCAGCAGCCCATGGACAGGGGGCTTGAACACTGAAGCTTTCTTT.

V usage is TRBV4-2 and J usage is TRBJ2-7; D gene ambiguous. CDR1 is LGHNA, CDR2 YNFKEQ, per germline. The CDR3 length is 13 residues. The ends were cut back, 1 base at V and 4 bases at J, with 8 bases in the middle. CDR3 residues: CASSQVQWYEQYF. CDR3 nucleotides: TGTGCCAGCAGCCAAGTCCAGTGGTACGAGCAGTACTTC.

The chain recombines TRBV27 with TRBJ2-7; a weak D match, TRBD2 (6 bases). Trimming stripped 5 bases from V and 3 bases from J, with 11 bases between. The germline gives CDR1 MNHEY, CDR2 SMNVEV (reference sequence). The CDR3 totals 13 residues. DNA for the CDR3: TGTGCCAGCAGTAGGAGGGGCCTCTACGAGCAGTACTTC. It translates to CASSRRGLYEQYF.

The CDR3 sequence: CASSVTTSGEQFF. CDR3 sequence (DNA): TGTGCCAGCAGTGTTACGACTAGTGGTGAGCAGTTCTTC. The J gene is TRBJ2-1, the V gene TRBV2; the D gene is possibly TRBD2 (6 bases). Germline V gives CDR1 SNHLY, CDR2 FYNNEI. The germline V and J ends were trimmed by 4 bases and 9 bases, with 13 bases remaining between them. The CDR3 covers 13 residues. Complete variable domain (other parts from reference TRBV2 and TRBJ2-1): EPEVTQTPSHQVTQMGQEVILRCVPISNHLYFYWYRQILGQKVEFLVSFYNNEISEKSEIFDDQFSVERPDGSNFTLKIRSTKLEDSAMYFCASSVTTSGEQFFGPGTRLTVL.

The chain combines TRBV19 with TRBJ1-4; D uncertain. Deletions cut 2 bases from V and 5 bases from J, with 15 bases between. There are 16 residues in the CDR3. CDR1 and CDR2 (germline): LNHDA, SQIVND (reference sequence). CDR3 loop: CASSIRGAGTNEKLFF. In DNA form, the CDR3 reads TGTGCCAGTAGTATAAGAGGAGCGGGTACCAATGAAAAACTGTTTTTT.

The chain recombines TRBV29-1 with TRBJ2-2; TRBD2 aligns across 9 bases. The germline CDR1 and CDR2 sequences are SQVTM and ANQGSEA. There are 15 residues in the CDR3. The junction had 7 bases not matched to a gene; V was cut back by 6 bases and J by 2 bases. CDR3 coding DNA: TGCAGCGTACTCCTAGCGGGATCCAACACCGGGGAGCTGTTTTTT. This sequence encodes CSVLLAGSNTGELFF.

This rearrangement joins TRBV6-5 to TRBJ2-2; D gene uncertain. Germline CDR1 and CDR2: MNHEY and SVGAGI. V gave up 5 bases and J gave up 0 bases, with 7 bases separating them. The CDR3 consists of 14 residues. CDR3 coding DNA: TGTGCCAGCAGTACTAAACCGAACACCGGGGAGCTGTTTTTT. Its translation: CASSTKPNTGELFF.

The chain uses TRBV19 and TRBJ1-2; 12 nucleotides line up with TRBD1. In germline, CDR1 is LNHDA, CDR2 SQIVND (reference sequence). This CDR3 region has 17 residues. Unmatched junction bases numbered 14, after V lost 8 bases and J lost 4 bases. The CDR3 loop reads CASSLRGQGAESYGYTF. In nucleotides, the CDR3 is TGTGCCAGTTCTCTCCGGGGACAGGGGGCGGAAAGCTATGGCTACACCTTC.

The DNA for the CDR3 is TGTGCCAGCAGTACCGCTGGCGGGGTTAAGCCTAAAGCCGGGGAGCTGTTTTTT. Translating it yields CASSTAGGVKPKAGELFF. V and J are TRBV28 and TRBJ2-2; the D gene is possibly TRBD2 (6 bases). Germline loops: CDR1 MDHEN, CDR2 SYDVKM. Trimming left V 5 bases short and J 6 bases short, with 25 bases between. This CDR3 comprises 18 residues.

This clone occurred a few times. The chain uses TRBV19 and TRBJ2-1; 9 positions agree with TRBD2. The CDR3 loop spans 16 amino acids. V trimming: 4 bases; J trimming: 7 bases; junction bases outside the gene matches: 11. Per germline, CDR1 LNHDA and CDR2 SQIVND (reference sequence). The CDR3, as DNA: TGTGCCAGTAGTACAGTAGCGGGAGCATATGGGAATGAGCAGTTCTTC. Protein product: CASSTVAGAYGNEQFF.

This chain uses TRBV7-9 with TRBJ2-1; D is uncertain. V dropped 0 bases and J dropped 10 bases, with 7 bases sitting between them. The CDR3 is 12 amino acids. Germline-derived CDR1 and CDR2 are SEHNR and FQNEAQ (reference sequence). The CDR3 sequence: CASSLAGREQFF. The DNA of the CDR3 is TGTGCCAGCAGCTTAGCAGGCAGGGAGCAGTTCTTC.

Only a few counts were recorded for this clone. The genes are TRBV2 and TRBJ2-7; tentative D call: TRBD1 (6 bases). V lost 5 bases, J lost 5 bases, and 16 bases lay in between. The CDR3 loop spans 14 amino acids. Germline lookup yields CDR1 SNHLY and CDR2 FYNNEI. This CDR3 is CASSWGRGLDEQYF. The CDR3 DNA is TGTGCCAGCAGTTGGGGCAGGGGTCTGGACGAGCAGTACTTC.

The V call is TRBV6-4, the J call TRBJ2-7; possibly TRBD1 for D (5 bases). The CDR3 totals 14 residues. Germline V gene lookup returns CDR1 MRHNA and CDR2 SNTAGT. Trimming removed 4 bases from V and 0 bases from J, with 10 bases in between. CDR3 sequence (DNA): TGTGCCAGCAGTGCAGGGCCTAGCTCCTACGAGCAGTACTTC. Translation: CASSAGPSSYEQYF.

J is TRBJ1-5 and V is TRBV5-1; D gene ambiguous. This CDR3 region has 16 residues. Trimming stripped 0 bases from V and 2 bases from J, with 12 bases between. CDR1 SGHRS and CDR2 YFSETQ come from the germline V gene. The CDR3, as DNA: TGCGCCAGCAGCTTGGACGGACTCGGGGGCAATCAGCCCCAGCATTTT. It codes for CASSLDGLGGNQPQHF.

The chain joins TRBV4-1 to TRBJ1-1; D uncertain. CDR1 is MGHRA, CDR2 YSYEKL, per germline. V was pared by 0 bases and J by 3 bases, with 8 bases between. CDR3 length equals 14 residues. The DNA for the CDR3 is TGCGCCAGCAGCCAAGAGCGACACCACACTGAAGCTTTCTTT. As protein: CASSQERHHTEAFF.

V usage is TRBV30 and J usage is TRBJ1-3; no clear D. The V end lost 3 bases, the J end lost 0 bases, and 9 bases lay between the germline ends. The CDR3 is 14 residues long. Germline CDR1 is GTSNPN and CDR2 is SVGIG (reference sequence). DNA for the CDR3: TGTGCCTGGAGGGCAGGCCACTCTGGAAACACCATATATTTT. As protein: CAWRAGHSGNTIYF.

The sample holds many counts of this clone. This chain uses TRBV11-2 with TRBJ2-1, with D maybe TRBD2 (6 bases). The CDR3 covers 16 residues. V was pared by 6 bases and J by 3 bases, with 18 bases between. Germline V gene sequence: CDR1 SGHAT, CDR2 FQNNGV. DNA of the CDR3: TGTGCCAGCAGTCCGAGCCGGGACTTCTACTACAATGAGCAGTTCTTC. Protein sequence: CASSPSRDFYYNEQFF.

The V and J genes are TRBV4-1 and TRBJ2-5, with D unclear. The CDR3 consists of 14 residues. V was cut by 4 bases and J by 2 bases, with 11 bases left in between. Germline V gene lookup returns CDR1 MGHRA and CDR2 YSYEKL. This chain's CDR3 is CASSPGPIQETQYF. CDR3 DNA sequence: TGCGCCAGCAGCCCTGGGCCGATTCAAGAGACCCAGTACTTC.

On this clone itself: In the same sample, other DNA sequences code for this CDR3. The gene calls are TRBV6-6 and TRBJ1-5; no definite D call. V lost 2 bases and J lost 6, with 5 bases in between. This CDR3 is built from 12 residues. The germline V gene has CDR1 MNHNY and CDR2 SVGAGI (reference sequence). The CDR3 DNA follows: TGTGCCAGCAGTTACGAGGGTCAGCCCCAGCATTTT. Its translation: CASSYEGQPQHF.